This T cell receptor beta chain originates from a study of type 1 regulatory T cells (dated by TCRdb to the early 2020s). Regarding the study in general: The study characterized an in vitro protocol that generated a Tr1-enriched, alloantigen-specific CD4 T cell product named T-allo10. T-allo10 was under clinical evaluation in patients with hematological malignancies receiving allogeneic hematopoietic stem cell transplantation.

Including cysteine and phenylalanine, the CDR3 has 16 amino acids. Here the CDR3 DNA is all that survives: 48 bases in frame from base 1. V lost 0 bases and J lost 1 base; the stretch between them is 14 bases long. In the germline V gene, CDR1 corresponds to SGHRS and CDR2 to YFSETQ. These reads were obtained on an Illumina MiSeq. TCRdb reran the public reads through fastp at Q25 and MiXCR, keeping productive beta chains. CDR3 protein duplicates are merged, each entry listing the most common genes and DNA. The sample table shows around 88,000 distinct CDR3 sequences, and 31% are seen once. About 2% of the sample lies in the top ten. This clonotype has a single count. Its antigen is unknown. Base qualities are not provided; no much larger clone lies one nucleotide away. One read alone makes for weak evidence.

The source of this sequence is a human donor in good health. The sample taken for sequencing was CD4+ T cells, either the whole sample or a sorted fraction (not recorded which). The chain joins TRBV5-1 to TRBJ2-7; the D gene could be either TRBD1 or TRBD2, each agreeing at 5 bases. The sequence in DNA is TGCGCCAGCAGCTTGGGTCCGGGACCTTTGTCCTACGAGCAGTACTTC. This translates into CASSLGPGPLSYEQYF.